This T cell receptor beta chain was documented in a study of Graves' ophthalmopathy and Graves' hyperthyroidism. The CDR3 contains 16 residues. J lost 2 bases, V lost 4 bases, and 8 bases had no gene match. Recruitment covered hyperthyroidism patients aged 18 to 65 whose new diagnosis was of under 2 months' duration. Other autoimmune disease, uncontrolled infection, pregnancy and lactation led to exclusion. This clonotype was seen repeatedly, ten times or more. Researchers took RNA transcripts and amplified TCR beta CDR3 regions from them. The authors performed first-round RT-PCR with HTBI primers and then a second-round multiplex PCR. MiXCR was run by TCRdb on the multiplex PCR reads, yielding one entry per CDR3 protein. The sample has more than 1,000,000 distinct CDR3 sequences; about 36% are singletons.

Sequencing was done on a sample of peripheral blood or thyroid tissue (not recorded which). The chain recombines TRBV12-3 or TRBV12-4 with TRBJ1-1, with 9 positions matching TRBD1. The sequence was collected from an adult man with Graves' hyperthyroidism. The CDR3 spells CASSSGQGLGNTEAFF. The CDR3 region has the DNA TGTGCCAGCAGTTCGGGACAGGGTTTAGGTAACACTGAAGCTTTCTTT.